This is a list of T cell receptor beta chains from one sample in a study of post-analysis software for immune sequencing data. TCRdb reanalysed the PCR reads using MiXCR and keeps one entry per CDR3 protein. This sample has approximately 730,000 distinct CDR3 sequences; about 27% occur once, and the top ten carry around 0.56%. The material sequenced was blood. All receptors derive from a girl aged 10 to 17 with multiple sclerosis. Each CDR3 is given with its conserved first and last residue. Fields, in order: D gene, V gene, J gene, clone size, CDR3 DNA, CDR3 protein. A D gene is named only where the DNA matches it firmly. Not every row has a clone size; where given, it reads once, few, many or a size class.

NA	TRBV9	TRBJ2-4	few	TGTGCCAGCAGCGTAGGAATCAGGGGGGTAGACATTCAGTACTTC	CASSVGIRGVDIQYF
NA	TRBV5-1	TRBJ2-1	NA	TGCGCCAGCAGCTTGGGACTGGGGTCAGGGGCCCACAATGAGCAGTTCTTC	CASSLGLGSGAHNEQFF
TRBD1	TRBV20-1	TRBJ1-5	NA	TGCAGTGCTAGAGATCTAGGGACAGGGGGTCAGCCCCAGCATTTT	CSARDLGTGGQPQHF
NA	TRBV28	TRBJ2-7	NA	TGTGCCAGCACCGCCCAGGGAGGTTACGAGCAGTACTTC	CASTAQGGYEQYF
NA	TRBV12-3/TRBV12-4	TRBJ2-3	many	TGTGCCAGTAGACGGACAGATACGCAGTATTTT	CASRRTDTQYF
NA	TRBV6-2/TRBV6-3	TRBJ1-1	NA	TGTGCCAGCAGGGTCTCAAGGACGGCAGACGGGGAAGCTTTCTTT	CASRVSRTADGEAFF
NA	TRBV6-5	TRBJ1-1	few	TGTGCCAGCAGTCGCCCCGGGTCTGAAGCTTTCTTT	CASSRPGSEAFF
TRBD1	TRBV5-5	TRBJ1-4	NA	TGTGCCAGCAGTGGACAGGGCTCGAATGAAAAACTGTTTTTT	CASSGQGSNEKLFF
NA	TRBV15	TRBJ2-4	NA	TGTGCCACCAGCAGTGCCGGGACCTCCCGGAACATTCAGTACTTC	CATSSAGTSRNIQYF
NA	TRBV20-1	TRBJ1-4	NA	TGCAGTGCTAGTCCACTAGCAACTAATGAAAAACTGTTTTTT	CSASPLATNEKLFF
NA	TRBV7-2	TRBJ2-7	NA	TGTGCCAGCAGCTTAGTAGGCCCCCTCGATTCGTACTTC	CASSLVGPLDSYF
TRBD1	TRBV5-1	TRBJ2-5	NA	TGCGCCAGCGCGAAGGACAGGGGCTGGAAGTGGGGCCAGTACTTC	CASAKDRGWKWGQYF
TRBD1	TRBV15	TRBJ2-6	NA	TGTGCCACCAGCGGTGGACAGGGTCCCTCTGGGGCCAACGTCCGGACTTTC	CATSGGQGPSGANVRTF
NA	TRBV12-3/TRBV12-4	TRBJ1-2	few	TGTGCCAGCAGTTTACAGGTTCTCTATGGCTACACCTTC	CASSLQVLYGYTF
NA	TRBV12-3/TRBV12-4	TRBJ2-1	few	TGTGCCAGCAGTTTAAGACAGACGGTGGAGCAGTTCTTC	CASSLRQTVEQFF
NA	TRBV3-1	TRBJ2-4	NA	TGTGCCAGCAGCCAAGGGCGGGTTATCGGCATTCAGTACTTC	CASSQGRVIGIQYF
NA	TRBV24-1	TRBJ1-5	few	TGTGCCACCAGTGAGGGAGGCCACCCACTGGGGCCCCAGCATTTT	CATSEGGHPLGPQHF
NA	TRBV5-1	TRBJ1-5	NA	TGCGCCAGCAGCTCGGAGGTGGGAGGACAGCCCCAGCATTTT	CASSSEVGGQPQHF
NA	TRBV2	TRBJ2-3	NA	TGTGCCAGCAGTGCAGAATTGGATGCAGATACGCAGTATTTT	CASSAELDADTQYF
TRBD2	TRBV20-1	TRBJ2-7	NA	TGCAGTGCGAGCGCCCGGGGACTAGCGGGAGATCCCGCCTACGAGCAGTACTTC	CSASARGLAGDPAYEQYF
TRBD1	TRBV6-5	TRBJ2-7	NA	TGTGCCAGCAGTAGACGGACAGGTGCAATGGAGCAGTACTTC	CASSRRTGAMEQYF
TRBD1	TRBV20-1	TRBJ1-4	many	TGCAGTGCTAAGGGGGCAAGGGGAACTAATGAAAAACTGTTTTTT	CSAKGARGTNEKLFF
NA	TRBV20-1	TRBJ2-7	NA	TGCAGTGCTAGTTCCGCGGGGTCCTCCTACGAGCAGTACTTC	CSASSAGSSYEQYF
NA	TRBV6-2/TRBV6-3	TRBJ2-1	once	TGTGCCAGCAGTCACCTTCGGGGTCGGCAGTTCTTC	CASSHLRGRQFF
NA	TRBV6-5	TRBJ2-4	NA	TGTGCCAGCAGCTCGAAGGGGAAGGGGAACATTCAGTACTTC	CASSSKGKGNIQYF
NA	TRBV24-1	TRBJ2-3	NA	TGTGCCACCAGTGCCCCAGGGCCGGGAGCGCAGTATTTT	CATSAPGPGAQYF